Detailed here is one T cell receptor (beta chain). The assay was immunoSEQ multiplex PCR, and TCRdb's table has in-frame clones only and misses some. The sample has over 250,000 clones, roughly 85% seen once. This CDR3 has 14 residues. J was trimmed by 6 bases and V by 2 bases; bases with no gene match: 6. CDR1 is MNHEY and CDR2 is SVGAGI in the germline V gene. The data were obtained in a study of blood T cell repertoires in COVID-19. The TCR was taken from a man aged 40-50 years who had been exposed to COVID-19. Material: PBMCs or T cells enriched from blood (not recorded which). The chain joins TRBV6-5 to TRBJ2-7; 8 bases agree with TRBD1. The CDR3 DNA sequence: TGTGCCAGCAGTTACGGAACAGGGGGTCGCGAGCAGTACTTC. Residues: CASSYGTGGREQYF.